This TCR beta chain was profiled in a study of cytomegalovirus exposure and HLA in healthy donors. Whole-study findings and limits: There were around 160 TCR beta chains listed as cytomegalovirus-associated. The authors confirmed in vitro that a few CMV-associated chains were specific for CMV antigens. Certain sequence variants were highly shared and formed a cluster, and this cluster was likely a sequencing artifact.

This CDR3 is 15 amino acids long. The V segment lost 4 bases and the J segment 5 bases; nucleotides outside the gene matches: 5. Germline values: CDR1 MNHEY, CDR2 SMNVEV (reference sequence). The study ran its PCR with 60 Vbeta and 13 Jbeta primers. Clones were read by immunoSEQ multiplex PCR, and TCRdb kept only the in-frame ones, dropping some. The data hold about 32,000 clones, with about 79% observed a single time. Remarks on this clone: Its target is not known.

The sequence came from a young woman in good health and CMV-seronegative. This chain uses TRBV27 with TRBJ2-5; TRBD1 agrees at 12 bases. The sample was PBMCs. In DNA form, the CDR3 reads TGTGCCAGCAGTTATGGGACAGGGGGCCGGGAGACCCAGTACTTC. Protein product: CASSYGTGGRETQYF.